The following is a T cell receptor (beta chain) sequence with its context. Antigen unknown. Produced via immunoSEQ multiplex PCR; TCRdb's table is partial and in-frame only. The sample has 95,000 to 100,000 clones, roughly nine tenths seen once. The sample belongs to a study of T cell responses to AZD1222 COVID-19 vaccine. General study points: Baseline serostatus was positive in only six or seven AZD1222 recipients. White British ancestry dominated among donors, who included more females, and clonal diversity was possibly underestimated.

Sequenced material: peripheral blood, taken on day 0 of AZD1222 vaccination. The sequence derives from an adult in good health.

The CDR3 coding sequence is TGTGCCAGCAGTGCCCCTCTAAGGGCGTTTCGGGCCGGGGAGCTGTTTTTT. Translating gives CASSAPLRAFRAGELFF. The chain has TRBV25-1 and TRBJ2-2; no firm D call. The germline CDR1 and CDR2 sequences are MGHDK and SYGVNS. Trimming pared 4 bases from V and 6 bases from J, leaving 21 bases between. This CDR3 region has 17 residues.